This T cell receptor (beta chain) appears in the sequencing data of a study of shared clonotypes between healthy human individuals. Everyone who donated was a Caucasian adult who lived in Nashville, Tennessee. This clone was recorded once. The germline CDR1 and CDR2 sequences are LNHDA and SQIVND (reference sequence). The CDR3 is 14 amino acids. Trimming left V 5 bases short and J 1 base short, with 11 bases between. This table comes from immunoSEQ multiplex PCR, and its TCRdb copy is limited to in-frame clones, with some not included. The table has about 1.5 million clones, 98% seen once. This sequence joins TRBV19 and TRBJ1-1, with a tentative D call TRBD1 (6 bases). The sequenced sample consisted of naive CD4+ T cells sorted from blood. Subset denoted: CD45RA+ positively selected. The receptor was derived from a young man in good health. The CDR3 nucleotides are TGTGCCAGTAGTCCCGGACAGCAGAACACTGAAGCTTTCTTT. Translated: CASSPGQQNTEAFF.